Below, 24 T cell receptor beta chains from the same sample are listed, as sequenced in a study of T-cell memory formation after mild COVID-19. From the 5' RACE reads, TCRdb called clonotypes with MiXCR, one entry per CDR3 protein. The data hold some 300,000 distinct CDR3 sequences, with 20% to 25% observed a single time. Material: PBMCs or a T cell subset sorted from them (not recorded which). The receptors stem from a man between 18 and 29 years old who had mild COVID-19 (a few samples of this study predate the infection). Cell type and time point are not known.

This rearrangement joins TRBV4-1 to TRBJ1-1, with D possibly matching TRBD1 (6 bases). The CDR3 loop spans 16 amino acids. V dropped 0 bases and J dropped 5 bases, with 16 bases sitting between them. Germline loops: CDR1 MGHRA, CDR2 YSYEKL. In DNA, the CDR3 is TGCGCCAGCAGCCAAGATCAATTGGGGGCTGGGACTGAAGCTTTCTTT. Translated, it gives CASSQDQLGAGTEAFF.

CDR3: CASSYSDTLEAFF. The CDR3 nucleotides read TGTGCCAGCAGTTACTCCGACACGCTCGAAGCTTTCTTT. This chain links TRBV6-5 with TRBJ1-1; D is ambiguous. Germline assignment: CDR1 MNHEY and CDR2 SVGAGI. Trimming removed 0 bases from V and 8 bases from J, with 10 bases in between. This CDR3 is 13 amino acids long.

The chain combines TRBV6-4 with TRBJ2-3, with D unresolved. The CDR3 runs to 15 residues. The V end lost 4 bases, the J end lost 0 bases, and 11 bases lay between the germline ends. CDR1 MRHNA and CDR2 SNTAGT come from the germline V gene. CDR3 nucleotides: TGTGCCAGCAGTGCTCACTCCGCGAGCACAGATACGCAGTATTTT. As protein: CASSAHSASTDTQYF.

This clonotype was counted only a few times. This chain joins TRBV7-9 and TRBJ1-5; a possible D gene is TRBD1 (6 bases). V lost 5 bases and J lost 0, with 14 bases in between. The CDR3 has 16 residues. The V gene's germline CDR1 is SEHNR and CDR2 FQNEAQ (reference sequence). The CDR3 nucleotides read TGTGCCAGCAGCGAAAACAGGGAGGCTAGCAATCAGCCCCAGCATTTT. Protein: CASSENREASNQPQHF. The whole variable domain, remainder taken from reference TRBV7-9 and TRBJ1-5, is DTGVSQNPRHKITKRGQNVTFRCDPISEHNRLYWYRQTLGQGPEFLTYFQNEAQLEKSRLLSDRFSAERPKGSFSTLEIQRTEQGDSAMYLCASSENREASNQPQHFGDGTRLSIL.

This clonotype turned up a few times. The J gene is TRBJ1-1, the V gene TRBV10-3; 12 bases match TRBD1. The V segment lost 0 bases and the J segment 2 bases; nucleotides outside the gene matches: 1. The CDR3 is 16 residues long. The germline V gene encodes CDR1 ENHRY and CDR2 SYGVKD. The CDR3 region has the DNA TGTGCCATCAGTGAGTCTGGGACAGGGGGCAACACTGAAGCTTTCTTT. This sequence encodes CAISESGTGGNTEAFF.

The DNA of the CDR3 is TGCAGTGCTAGAGGGAGCGGGGGGGCCTACAATGAGCAGTTCTTC. Translated: CSARGSGGAYNEQFF. The V and J genes are TRBV20-1 and TRBJ2-1; 10 bases are shared with TRBD2. The V segment lost 1 base and the J segment 2 bases; nucleotides outside the gene matches: 2. In germline, CDR1 is DFQATT, CDR2 SNEGSKA (reference sequence). CDR3 length: 15 residues.

The chain carries TRBV27 and TRBJ2-1; D possibly matches TRBD1 or TRBD2 (5 bases each). Germline-derived CDR1 and CDR2 are MNHEY and SMNVEV (reference sequence). The V gene lost 6 bases and the J gene lost 3 bases, with 12 bases spanning the gap. The CDR3 runs to 14 residues. In nucleotides, the CDR3 is TGTGCCAGCAGGGCAGGGAGTTTCTACAATGAGCAGTTCTTC. Translating it yields CASRAGSFYNEQFF.

This clonotype appeared a few times. V gene TRBV29-1 combines with J gene TRBJ1-4, with 11 nucleotides matching TRBD1. Germline trimming cut 7 bases from V and 8 bases from J; bases unmatched to any gene: 3. The CDR3 is 12 amino acids. Germline values: CDR1 SQVTM, CDR2 ANQGSEA. CDR3 bases: TGCAGCGCCCGGGACAGGGGGGAAAAACTGTTTTTT. Translation: CSARDRGEKLFF.

This clonotype was picked up a small number of times. The V call is TRBV12-3 or TRBV12-4, the J call TRBJ1-1, with D possibly TRBD1 on 6 matching bases. Trimming took off 7 bases at V and 1 base at J, with 16 bases between the two ends. This CDR3 is 15 amino acids long. DNA for the CDR3: TGTGCCAGCACCCCCAGGGACACGAGGAACACTGAAGCTTTCTTT. Encoded protein: CASTPRDTRNTEAFF.

There are many counts of this clonotype. The genes are TRBV7-9 and TRBJ2-1; no firm D call. The CDR3 is 12 residues long. V was cut by 1 base and J by 10 bases, with 8 bases left in between. Germline values: CDR1 SEHNR, CDR2 FQNEAQ (reference sequence). CDR3 residues: CASSLGGWEQFF. As DNA, the CDR3 is TGTGCCAGCAGCTTAGGAGGTTGGGAGCAGTTCTTC. Combining the CDR3 with reference TRBV7-9 and TRBJ2-1 gives the whole variable domain DTGVSQNPRHKITKRGQNVTFRCDPISEHNRLYWYRQTLGQGPEFLTYFQNEAQLEKSRLLSDRFSAERPKGSFSTLEIQRTEQGDSAMYLCASSLGGWEQFFGPGTRLTVL.

This clonotype was seen a single time. The chain employs TRBV5-1 and TRBJ2-6; D gene ambiguous. The CDR3 sequence is 18 residues long. Germline assignment: CDR1 SGHRS and CDR2 YFSETQ. With 4 bases removed from V and 0 bases from J, the gap between germline ends came to 17 bases. For the CDR3, the DNA is TGCGCCAGCAGCAGTGAACCAAGCCGCATCTCTGGGGCCAACGTCCTGACTTTC. Encoded protein: CASSSEPSRISGANVLTF.

This clonotype was picked up a small number of times. CDR3 sequence (DNA): TGTGCCAGCGCCCAGACTAGCGGGGGGACCCAGTACTTC. This translates into CASAQTSGGTQYF. This rearrangement joins TRBV11-3 to TRBJ2-5; 12 bases are shared with TRBD2. Germline loops: CDR1 SGHNT, CDR2 YENEEA. This CDR3 has 13 residues. Trimming took 8 bases from V and 7 from J; bases not matched to a gene: 5.

This clonotype was observed a few times. The rearrangement uses TRBV4-2 and TRBJ1-1; 11 bases agree with TRBD1. In germline, CDR1 is LGHNA, CDR2 YNFKEQ. This CDR3 has 16 amino acids. V was clipped by 5 bases and J by 6 bases; unmatched bases: 11. CDR3 loop: CASSRWGGQGGSEAFF. In nucleotides, the CDR3 is TGTGCCAGCAGCAGATGGGGGGGACAGGGGGGTTCTGAAGCTTTCTTT.

This chain uses TRBV5-6 with TRBJ2-7; TRBD1 is a possible D gene (5 bases). Trimming removed 3 bases at V and 3 bases at J, with 7 bases between. Germline V gene lookup returns CDR1 SGHDT and CDR2 YYEEEE. The CDR3 has 12 residues. The CDR3 reads CASSSTDYEQYF. In DNA, the CDR3 is TGTGCCAGCAGCTCGACAGACTACGAGCAGTACTTC. The full variable domain, with the rest looked up from reference TRBV5-6 and TRBJ2-7, is DAGVTQSPTHLIKTRGQQVTLRCSPKSGHDTVSWYQQALGQGPQFIFQYYEEEERQRGNFPDRFSGHQFPNYSSELNVNALLLGDSALYLCASSSTDYEQYFGPGTRLTVT.

This clonotype was detected only a few times. The gene calls are TRBV5-1 and TRBJ2-5; 10 nucleotides line up with TRBD2. This CDR3 region has 15 residues. CDR1 and CDR2 from the germline V gene are SGHRS and YFSETQ. V gave up 4 bases and J gave up 2 bases; unmatched junction bases: 5. The CDR3: CASSPGLAAQETQYF. CDR3 DNA sequence: TGCGCCAGCAGCCCCGGACTAGCGGCACAAGAGACCCAGTACTTC.

This clonotype was observed a few times. The rearrangement uses TRBV9 and TRBJ1-2, with D perhaps matching TRBD1 (6 bases). Germline V CDR1 and CDR2: SGDLS, YYNGEE. CDR3 length equals 14 residues. V lost 6 bases and J lost 2, with 14 bases in between. This CDR3 reads CASTTSTGNYGYTF. Written as DNA, the CDR3 is TGTGCCAGCACCACTTCGACAGGAAACTATGGCTACACCTTC. Full variable domain (rest looked up from reference TRBV9 and TRBJ1-2): DSGVTQTPKHLITATGQRVTLRCSPRSGDLSVYWYQQSLDQGLQFLIQYYNGEERAKGNILERFSAQQFPDLHSELNLSSLELGDSALYFCASTTSTGNYGYTFGSGTRLTVV.

For the CDR3, the DNA is TGCAGTGCCCGACCTACAGGACGCCGATATTCACCCCTCCACTTT. It encodes CSARPTGRRYSPLHF. The J gene is TRBJ1-6, the V gene TRBV20-1, with D tentatively TRBD1 (5 bases). CDR3 length: 15 amino acids. Germline assignment: CDR1 DFQATT and CDR2 SNEGSKA (reference sequence). Trimming left V 6 bases short and J 8 bases short, with 20 bases between.

This clonotype was counted between two and nine times. The genes are TRBV5-5 and TRBJ2-3; D tentatively reads TRBD1 or TRBD2 (5 bases each). Germline V gene sequence: CDR1 SGHKS, CDR2 YYEKEE (reference sequence). The CDR3 extends over 15 amino acids. V gave up 0 bases and J gave up 5 bases, with 13 bases separating them. CDR3 sequence reads: CASSLDGAGLDTQYF. The CDR3, as DNA: TGTGCCAGCAGCTTGGACGGGGCAGGGTTAGATACGCAGTATTTT.

This clonotype appeared a few times. The chain recombines TRBV29-1 with TRBJ1-2; D is ambiguous. The V end lost 0 bases, the J end lost 1 base, and 9 bases lay between the germline ends. CDR3 length: 14 residues. The germline V gene encodes CDR1 SQVTM and CDR2 ANQGSEA. DNA for the CDR3: TGCAGCGTTGAAGAGGAGGAGAATAACTATGGCTACACCTTC. Encoded protein: CSVEEEENNYGYTF.

This chain connects TRBV4-3 to TRBJ1-3; possible D gene TRBD1, 5 bases. Germline assignment: CDR1 LGHNA and CDR2 YSLEER. The CDR3 extends over 16 amino acids. The V and J ends lost 7 bases and 3 bases respectively, with 19 bases between them. The CDR3 nucleotides are TGCGCCAGCACCTTAAAGGCGGGGCTACTTGGAAACACCATATATTTT. Translation gives CASTLKAGLLGNTIYF.

The sample holds a few counts of this clonotype. The rearrangement joins TRBV20-1 to TRBJ1-2; D possibly corresponds to TRBD1 (6 bases). CDR1 is DFQATT, CDR2 SNEGSKA, per germline (reference sequence). The CDR3 loop spans 15 amino acids. V lost 2 bases to trimming and J lost 3 bases, with 16 bases between them. CDR3 sequence reads: CSARPTGLNYYGYTF. The CDR3 DNA reads TGCAGTGCTAGACCTACAGGGCTGAACTACTATGGCTACACCTTC.

This chain links TRBV15 with TRBJ2-2; D is possibly TRBD2 (5 bases). Germline-derived CDR1 and CDR2 are LNHNV and YYDKDF (reference sequence). This CDR3 spans 15 amino acids. Trimming removed 0 bases at V and 7 bases at J, with 12 bases between. CDR3 amino acids: CATSRDGKRGGELFF. In DNA form, the CDR3 reads TGTGCCACCAGCAGAGACGGGAAGAGAGGCGGGGAGCTGTTTTTT.

This clonotype occurred a few times. The V call is TRBV2, the J call TRBJ1-5; D gene ambiguous. From germline, CDR1 is SNHLY and CDR2 FYNNEI. V lost 1 base and J lost 7, with 5 bases in between. CDR3 length: 12 residues. The CDR3 coding sequence is TGTGCCAGCAGTGAAGACGGACAGCCCCAGCATTTT. Translating gives CASSEDGQPQHF.

This clonotype showed up just a few times. This chain connects TRBV9 to TRBJ2-1; the match to TRBD1 covers 8 bases. CDR3 length: 15 amino acids. The germline V gene encodes CDR1 SGDLS and CDR2 YYNGEE. The V segment lost 5 bases and the J segment 7 bases; nucleotides outside the gene matches: 11. Written as DNA, the CDR3 is TGTGCCAGCAGGGGTTCTGGACAGGGAGGAAATGAGCAGTTCTTC. It codes for CASRGSGQGGNEQFF.